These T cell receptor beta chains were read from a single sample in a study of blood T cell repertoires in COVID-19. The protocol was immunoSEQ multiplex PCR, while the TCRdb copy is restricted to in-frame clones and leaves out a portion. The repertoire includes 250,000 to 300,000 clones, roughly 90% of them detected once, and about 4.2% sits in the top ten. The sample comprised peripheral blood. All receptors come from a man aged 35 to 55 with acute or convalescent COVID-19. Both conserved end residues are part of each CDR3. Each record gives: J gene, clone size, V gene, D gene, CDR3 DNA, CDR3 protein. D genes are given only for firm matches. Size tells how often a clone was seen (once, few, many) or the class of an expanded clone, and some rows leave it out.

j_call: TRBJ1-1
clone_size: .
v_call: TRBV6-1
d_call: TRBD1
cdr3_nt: TGTGCCAGCAGTGAAGCGCTGATGGGCAGGGGGGCTGAAGCTTTCTTT
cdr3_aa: CASSEALMGRGAEAFF

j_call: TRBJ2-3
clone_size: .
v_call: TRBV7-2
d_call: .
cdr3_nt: TGTGCCAGCAGCTTAGGACGGGGGATTCCTAGCACAGATACGCAGTATTTT
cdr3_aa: CASSLGRGIPSTDTQYF

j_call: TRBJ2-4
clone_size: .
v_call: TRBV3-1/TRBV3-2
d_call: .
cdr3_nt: TGTGCCAGCAGCCAGACCACAGGGGCCAAAAACATTCAGTACTTC
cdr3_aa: CASSQTTGAKNIQYF

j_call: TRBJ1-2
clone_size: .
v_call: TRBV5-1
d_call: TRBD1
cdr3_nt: TGCGCCAGCAGCTTGGAGGGACAGGAAGGCTACACCTTC
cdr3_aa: CASSLEGQEGYTF

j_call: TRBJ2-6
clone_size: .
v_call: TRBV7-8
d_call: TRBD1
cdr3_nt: TGTGCCAGCAGCTCCCCGGACAGGGGGCTATCGGGGGCCAACGTCCTGACTTTC
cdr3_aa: CASSSPDRGLSGANVLTF

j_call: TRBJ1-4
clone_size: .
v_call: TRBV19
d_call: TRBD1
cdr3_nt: TGTGCCAGTAGAAAACCGGGACAGGGGAATGAAAAACTGTTTTTT
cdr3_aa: CASRKPGQGNEKLFF

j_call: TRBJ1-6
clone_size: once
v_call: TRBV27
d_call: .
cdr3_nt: TGTGCCAGCCGGACTGTTTATAATTCACCCCTCCACTTT
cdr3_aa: CASRTVYNSPLHF

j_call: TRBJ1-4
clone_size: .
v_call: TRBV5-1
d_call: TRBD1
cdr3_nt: TGCGCCAGCAGCTTGGGGCCAGGGGGCGAGAGGGAAAAACTGTTTTTT
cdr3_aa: CASSLGPGGEREKLFF

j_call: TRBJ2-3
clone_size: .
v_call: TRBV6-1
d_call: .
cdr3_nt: TGTGCCAGCAGTGATATCGTTAGCACAGATACGCAGTATTTT
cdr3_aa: CASSDIVSTDTQYF

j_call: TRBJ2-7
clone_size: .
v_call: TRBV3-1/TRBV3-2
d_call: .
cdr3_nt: TGTGCCAGCAGCCTCTCGGGGGGCCGGGACGAGCAGTACTTC
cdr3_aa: CASSLSGGRDEQYF

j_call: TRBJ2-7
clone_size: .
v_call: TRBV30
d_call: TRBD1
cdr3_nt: TGTGCCTGGAGTTCTCCCGGGACAGGGCATCTCGGGCAGTACTTC
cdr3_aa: CAWSSPGTGHLGQYF

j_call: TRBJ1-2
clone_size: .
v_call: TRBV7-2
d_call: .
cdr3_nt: TGTGCCAGCAGCTTGGACTCCGAGGTACTCCTATCTGGCTACACCTTC
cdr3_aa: CASSLDSEVLLSGYTF

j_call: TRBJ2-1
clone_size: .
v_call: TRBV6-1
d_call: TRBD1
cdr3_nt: TGTGCCAGCAGTGTCCAAGACAGGGCCGGGCACAATGAGCAGTTCTTC
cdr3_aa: CASSVQDRAGHNEQFF

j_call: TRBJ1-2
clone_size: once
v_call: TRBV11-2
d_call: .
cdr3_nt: TGTGCCAGCAGCTTTCAATATGGCTACACCTTC
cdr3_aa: CASSFQYGYTF

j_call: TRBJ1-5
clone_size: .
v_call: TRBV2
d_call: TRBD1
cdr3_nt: TGTGCCAGCGGACAGAGGGGGCGTCAGCCCCAGCATTTT
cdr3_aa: CASGQRGRQPQHF

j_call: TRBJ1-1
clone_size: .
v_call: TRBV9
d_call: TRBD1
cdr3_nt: TGTGCCAGCAGCGCGACCGGGACAGGGGCTGAAGCTTTCTTT
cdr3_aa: CASSATGTGAEAFF

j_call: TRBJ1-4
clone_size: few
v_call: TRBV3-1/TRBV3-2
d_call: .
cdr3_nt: TGTGCCAGCAGCCGATTTGAGGGAGGGCGTCCTGAAAAACTGTTTTTT
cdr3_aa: CASSRFEGGRPEKLFF

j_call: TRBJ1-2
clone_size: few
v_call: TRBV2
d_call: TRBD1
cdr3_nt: TGTGCCAGCAGTTTTCAGCCCGGGACAGGAGACTATGGCTACACCTTC
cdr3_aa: CASSFQPGTGDYGYTF

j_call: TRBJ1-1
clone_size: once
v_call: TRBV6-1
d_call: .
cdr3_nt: TGTGCCAGCAGTGAACACCCCGGGACTGAAGCTTTCTTT
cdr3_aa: CASSEHPGTEAFF

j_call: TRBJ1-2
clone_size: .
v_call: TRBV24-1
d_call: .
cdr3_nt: TGTGCCACCAGTGAGCGGAACAGGGAAAACTATGGCTACACCTTC
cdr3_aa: CATSERNRENYGYTF

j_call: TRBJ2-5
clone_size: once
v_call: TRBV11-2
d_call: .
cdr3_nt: TGTGCCAGCAGCTTACAGGAGCAGGGGTTCCAAGAGACCCAGTACTTC
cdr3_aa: CASSLQEQGFQETQYF

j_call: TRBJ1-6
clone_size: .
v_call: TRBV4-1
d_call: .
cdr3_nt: TGCGCCAGCAGCCAAGATCCTATCTCGAATTCACCCCTCCACTTT
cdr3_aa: CASSQDPISNSPLHF

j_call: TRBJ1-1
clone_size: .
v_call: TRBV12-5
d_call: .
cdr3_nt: TGTGCTAGTGCCTTGGGGGGGGTTGGGACTGAAGCTTTCTTT
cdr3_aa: CASALGGVGTEAFF

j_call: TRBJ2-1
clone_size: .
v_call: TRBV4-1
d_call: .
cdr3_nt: TGCGCCAGCAGCCAAGACGACCTCTACCGGGCCCCAGGACTATACAATGAGCAGTTCTTC
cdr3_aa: CASSQDDLYRAPGLYNEQFF

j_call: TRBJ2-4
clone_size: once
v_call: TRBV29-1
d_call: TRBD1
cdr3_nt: TGCAGCGTTGGGGACAGGTTCCCCCAAACACCGAGGGACATTCAGTACTTC
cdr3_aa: CSVGDRFPQTPRDIQYF

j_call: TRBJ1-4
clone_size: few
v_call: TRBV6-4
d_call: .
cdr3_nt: TGTGCCACCCCCACCCCCGGCGGTGAAAAACTGTTTTTT
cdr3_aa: CATPTPGGEKLFF

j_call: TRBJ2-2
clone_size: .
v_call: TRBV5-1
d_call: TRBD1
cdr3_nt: TGCGCCAGCAGCATCGGACAGGGCGGGACCGGGGAGCTGTTTTTT
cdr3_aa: CASSIGQGGTGELFF

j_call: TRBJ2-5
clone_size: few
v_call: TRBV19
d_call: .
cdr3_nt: TGTGCCAGTAGTATAGAGGGGGGAGAGACCCAGTACTTC
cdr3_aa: CASSIEGGETQYF

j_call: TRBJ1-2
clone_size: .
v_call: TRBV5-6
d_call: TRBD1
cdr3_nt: TGTGCCAGCAGCGCCCCTTTCCGGGACAGCTTTAACTATGGCTACACCTTC
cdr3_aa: CASSAPFRDSFNYGYTF

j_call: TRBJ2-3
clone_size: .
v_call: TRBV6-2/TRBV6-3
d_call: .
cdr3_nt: TGTGCCAGCAGCTCACAGGGCACAGATACGCAGTATTTT
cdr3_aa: CASSSQGTDTQYF

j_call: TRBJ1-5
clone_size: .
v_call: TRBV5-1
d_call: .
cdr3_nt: TGCGCCAGCAGCCAGGGGAGCGGAAGTCAGCCCCAGCATTTT
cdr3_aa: CASSQGSGSQPQHF

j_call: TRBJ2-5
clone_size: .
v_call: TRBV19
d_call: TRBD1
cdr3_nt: TGTGCCACCGCCTCGACAGGGGTCCTGGAGACCCAGTACTTC
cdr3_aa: CATASTGVLETQYF

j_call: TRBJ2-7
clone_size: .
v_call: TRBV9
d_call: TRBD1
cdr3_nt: TGTGCCAGCAGCACCGGACAGGGAGTTTCCTACGAGCAGTACTTC
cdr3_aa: CASSTGQGVSYEQYF

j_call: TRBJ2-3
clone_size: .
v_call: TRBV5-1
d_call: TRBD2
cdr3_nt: TGCGCCAGCAGGATTGGGGGGGAGAGCGCGGATACGCAGTATTTT
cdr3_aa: CASRIGGESADTQYF

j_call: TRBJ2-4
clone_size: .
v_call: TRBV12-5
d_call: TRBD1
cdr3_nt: TGTGCTAGTGGGCACAGGGGGCAGGGAAACATTCAGTACTTC
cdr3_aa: CASGHRGQGNIQYF

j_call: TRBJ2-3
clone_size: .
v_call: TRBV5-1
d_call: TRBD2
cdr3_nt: TGCGCCAGCAGCACAGCTAGCGGGGGGGCAGGAGATACGCAGTATTTT
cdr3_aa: CASSTASGGAGDTQYF

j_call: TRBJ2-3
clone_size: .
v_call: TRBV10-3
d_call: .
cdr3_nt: TGTGCCATCAGTGAGCCTAGCCGTTCTCAAGATACGCAGTATTTT
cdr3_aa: CAISEPSRSQDTQYF

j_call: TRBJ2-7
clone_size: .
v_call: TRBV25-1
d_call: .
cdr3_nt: TGTGCCAGCAGTATTGGTCGGGGGTCTTACGAGCAGTACTTC
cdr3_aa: CASSIGRGSYEQYF

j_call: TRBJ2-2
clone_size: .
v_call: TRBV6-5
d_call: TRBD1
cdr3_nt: TGTGCCAGCAGTAGAGGGACAGGGAACACCGGGGAGCTGTTTTTT
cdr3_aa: CASSRGTGNTGELFF

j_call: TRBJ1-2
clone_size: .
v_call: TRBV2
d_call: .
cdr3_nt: TGTGCCAGCAGTGTACAGGGTCGAGATGGCTACACCTTC
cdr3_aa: CASSVQGRDGYTF

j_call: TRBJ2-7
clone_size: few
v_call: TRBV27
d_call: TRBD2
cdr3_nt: TGTGCCAGCAGTTCCGTCGGACTAGCGGGGACCTACGAGCAGTACTTC
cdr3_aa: CASSSVGLAGTYEQYF

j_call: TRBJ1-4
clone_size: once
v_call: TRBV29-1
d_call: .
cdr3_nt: TGCAGCGTGCTAGGGGCCGCCCGTGCCCCCCGTCGGGAAAAACTGTTTTTT
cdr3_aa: CSVLGAARAPRREKLFF

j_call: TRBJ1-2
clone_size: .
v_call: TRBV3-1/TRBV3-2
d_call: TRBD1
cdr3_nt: TGTGCCAGCAGCCAGGGACAGGGCAGGGCCTATGGCTACACCTTC
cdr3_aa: CASSQGQGRAYGYTF

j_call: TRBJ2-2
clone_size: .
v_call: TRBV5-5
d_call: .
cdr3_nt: TGTGCCAGCAGTCCTAGACTCCTAACCGGGGAGCTGTTTTTT
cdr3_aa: CASSPRLLTGELFF

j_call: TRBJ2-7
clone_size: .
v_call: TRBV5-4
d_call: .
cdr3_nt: TGTGCCAGCAGCCCTCGCGGCCCCTACGAGCAGTACTTC
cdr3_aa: CASSPRGPYEQYF

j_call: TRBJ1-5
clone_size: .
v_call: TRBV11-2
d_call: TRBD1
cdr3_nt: TGTGCCAGCAGCCGTACAGGGGATAGCAATCAGCCCCAGCATTTT
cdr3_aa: CASSRTGDSNQPQHF

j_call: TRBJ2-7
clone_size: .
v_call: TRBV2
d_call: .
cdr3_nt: TGTGCCAGCACCCTGACTAGTCGAAGTTCCTACGAGCAGTACTTC
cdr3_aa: CASTLTSRSSYEQYF

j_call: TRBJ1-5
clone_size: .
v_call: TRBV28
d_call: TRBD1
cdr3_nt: TGTGCCAGCAGTGCAGGGGGCGAGGAGCAGCCCCAGCATTTT
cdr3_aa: CASSAGGEEQPQHF

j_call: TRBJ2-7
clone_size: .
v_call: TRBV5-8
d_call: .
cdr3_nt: TGTGCCAGCAGCTTGGCTGTCTACTACGAGCAGTACTTC
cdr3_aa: CASSLAVYYEQYF

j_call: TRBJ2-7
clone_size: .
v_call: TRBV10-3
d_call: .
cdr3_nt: TGTGCCATCAGTGAGTCCTACGGCGAGCAGTACTTC
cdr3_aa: CAISESYGEQYF

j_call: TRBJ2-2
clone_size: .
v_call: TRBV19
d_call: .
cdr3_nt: TGTGCCAGTAGTATGTCCGGGGCCGGGGAGCTGTTTTTT
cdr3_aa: CASSMSGAGELFF

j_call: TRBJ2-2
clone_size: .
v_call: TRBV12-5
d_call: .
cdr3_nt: TGTGCTAGTGGTTCTCACACCGGGGAGCTGTTTTTT
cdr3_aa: CASGSHTGELFF

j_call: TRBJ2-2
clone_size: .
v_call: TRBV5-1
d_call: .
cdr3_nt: TGCGCCAGCAGCGAGGCGGGGAACACCGGGGAGCTGTTTTTT
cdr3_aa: CASSEAGNTGELFF

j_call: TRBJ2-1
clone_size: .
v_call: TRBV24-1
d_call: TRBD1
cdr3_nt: TGTGCCACCAACCGACAGGGGGGAAATGAGCAGTTCTTC
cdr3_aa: CATNRQGGNEQFF